This TCR beta chain came from a study of shared clonotypes between healthy human individuals. Study conclusions and caveats: With a handful of donors compared, around 5.4% of naive CD4 clonotypes were shared.

About this clone: Its antigen is still unknown.

This table comes from immunoSEQ multiplex PCR, and its TCRdb copy is limited to in-frame clones, with some not included. The sample yields some 1.5 million clones, roughly 96% seen once. Trimming shortened V by 2 bases and J by 3 bases, and 14 bases separated the two germline ends. Germline V gene sequence: CDR1 MNHEY, CDR2 SMNVEV (reference sequence). CDR3 length equals 15 residues. The receptor was derived from a man aged 30 to 39 in good health. V and J are TRBV27 and TRBJ2-7; D remains ambiguous. What was sequenced was naive CD4+ T cells sorted from blood. The subset was: CD45RA+ positively selected. Here the CDR3 DNA reads TGTGCCAGCAGTTTAGGTGGCCACGGTAACTACGAGCAGTACTTC. Its protein is CASSLGGHGNYEQYF.